Presented here are 14 T cell receptor beta chains from one specimen sequenced in a study of T cell responses to AZD1222 COVID-19 vaccine. The data were produced by immunoSEQ multiplex PCR, yet TCRdb's version contains in-frame clones alone and is incomplete. The sample lists roughly 93,000 clones, roughly 85% occurring once. Here the sequenced sample was peripheral blood, taken on day 0 of AZD1222 vaccination. Source of these receptors: an adult in good health.

V usage is TRBV5-4 and J usage is TRBJ1-2; 10 bases map to TRBD1. CDR3 size: 15 residues. Trimming cost V 4 bases and J 8 bases; bases outside gene matches: 11. CDR1 and CDR2 from the germline V gene are SGHNT and YYREEE (reference sequence). The CDR3 region has the DNA TGTGCCAGCAGCGCCCCGGGACAGGGGACGTCCGGCTACACCTTC. Translated: CASSAPGQGTSGYTF.

The chain links TRBV24-1 to TRBJ2-2, with 9 bases matching TRBD2. Looked up from germline, CDR1 is KGHDR and CDR2 is SFDVKD. CDR3 length: 14 amino acids. The trim removed 9 bases at V and 1 base at J, leaving 2 bases unmatched. In nucleotides, the CDR3 is TGTGCCACCGGGACTAGCATGAACACCGGGGAGCTGTTTTTT. Its translation is CATGTSMNTGELFF.

Turning to this clone: The same CDR3 can be traced to other DNA sequences in this sample. This CDR3 is CASSPGRGYEQYF. CDR3 DNA sequence: TGTGCCAGCTCACCGGGGAGGGGGTACGAGCAGTACTTC. This rearrangement joins TRBV18 to TRBJ2-7; the D gene is possibly TRBD2 (7 bases). The CDR3 loop spans 13 amino acids. Germline-derived CDR1 and CDR2 are KGHSH and LQKENI. V was cut by 3 bases and J by 4 bases, with 10 bases left in between.

The chain carries TRBV30 and TRBJ2-2, with a tentative D call TRBD1 (6 bases). The CDR3 covers 14 residues. Germline loops: CDR1 GTSNPN, CDR2 SVGIG (reference sequence). V was clipped by 2 bases and J by 4 bases, with 11 bases between them. CDR3 loop: CAWSMGAGTGELFF. The CDR3 DNA sequence: TGTGCCTGGAGTATGGGGGCTGGCACCGGGGAGCTGTTTTTT.

The CDR3 sequence is CASSLVLGGSTDTQYF. The CDR3 DNA reads as TGCGCCAGCAGCTTGGTCCTGGGCGGCAGCACAGATACGCAGTATTTT. The chain is built from TRBV5-1 and TRBJ2-3; D is unresolved. Trimming took 0 bases from V and 0 from J, leaving 11 bases between them. The CDR3 has 16 amino acids. Germline CDR1 is SGHRS and CDR2 is YFSETQ.

The genes are TRBV10-2 and TRBJ1-3; possible D gene TRBD1, 6 bases. Trimming removed 4 bases at V and 1 base at J, with 8 bases between. The CDR3 loop spans 14 amino acids. From germline, CDR1 is WSHSY and CDR2 SAAADI. Written as DNA, the CDR3 is TGCGCCAGCAGTGCCCAGGGGTCTGGAAACACCATATATTTT. Its translation: CASSAQGSGNTIYF.

This clone was seen only once. The chain couples TRBV11-2 to TRBJ2-5; TRBD1 agrees at 9 bases. Germline loops: CDR1 SGHAT, CDR2 FQNNGV. V lost 5 bases, J lost 6 bases, and 10 bases stayed unmatched. There are 15 residues in the CDR3. The CDR3: CASSASQGARKTQYF. The CDR3, as DNA: TGTGCCAGCAGCGCGTCACAGGGGGCGCGAAAGACCCAGTACTTC.

The chain couples TRBV18 to TRBJ2-4; no firm D call. From germline, CDR1 is KGHSH and CDR2 LQKENI. CDR3 size: 13 residues. Trimming stripped 5 bases from V and 9 bases from J, with 14 bases between. CDR3 in amino acids: CASSIGILGIQYF. The CDR3, as DNA: TGTGCCAGCTCAATAGGGATTTTAGGCATTCAGTACTTC.

The J gene is TRBJ1-2, the V gene TRBV6-1, with D unclear. Germline V gives CDR1 MNHNS, CDR2 SASEGT. The CDR3 is 13 amino acids. Trimming shortened V by 3 bases and J by 3 bases, and 8 bases separated the two germline ends. The CDR3 nucleotides read TGTGCCAGCAGTGAGGACGTCTACTATGGCTACACCTTC. This codes for CASSEDVYYGYTF.

This clone was picked up one time. V gene TRBV11-3 combines with J gene TRBJ1-6, with 7 bases that match TRBD1. This CDR3 has 15 amino acids. After removal of 3 bases from V and 8 bases from J, the junction contained 7 bases not matched to a gene. Germline values: CDR1 SGHNT, CDR2 YENEEA. The CDR3 spells CASSFVTGVDSPLHF. CDR3 DNA: TGTGCCAGCAGCTTCGTTACAGGGGTCGATTCACCCCTCCACTTT.

The chain links TRBV5-4 to TRBJ1-2; perhaps TRBD1 as D (5 bases). The CDR3 length is 14 residues. With 0 bases removed from V and 1 base from J, the gap between germline ends came to 7 bases. The germline V gene has CDR1 SGHNT and CDR2 YYREEE (reference sequence). CDR3 sequence reads: CASSLGQRNYGYTF. CDR3 coding DNA: TGTGCCAGCAGCTTGGGACAGCGTAACTATGGCTACACCTTC.

The J gene is TRBJ2-5, the V gene TRBV29-1; D may be TRBD1 (6 bases). The V and J ends lost 7 bases and 1 base respectively, with 10 bases between them. CDR1 and CDR2 (germline): SQVTM, ANQGSEA. The CDR3 length is 12 residues. CDR3 region: CSAMDSQETQYF. CDR3 bases: TGCAGCGCCATGGACAGCCAAGAGACCCAGTACTTC. The full variable domain, its missing parts supplied by reference TRBV29-1 and TRBJ2-5, is SAVISQKPSRDICQRGTSLTIQCQVDSQVTMMFWYRQQPGQSLTLIATANQGSEATYESGFVIDKFPISRPNLTFSTLTVSNMSPEDSSIYLCSAMDSQETQYFGPGTRLLVL.

The chain links TRBV2 to TRBJ1-2; the D gene is possibly TRBD1 (6 bases). The V end was cut by 4 bases, the J end by 3 bases, with 15 bases between. CDR1 SNHLY and CDR2 FYNNEI come from the germline V gene. The CDR3 is 15 residues long. The CDR3 coding sequence is TGTGCCAGCAGTGCCGACGTACAGGGACACTATGGCTACACCTTC. It codes for CASSADVQGHYGYTF.

The chain links TRBV3-1 (or the pseudogene TRBV3-2) to TRBJ2-3; D not resolved. The CDR3 extends over 13 amino acids. Germline CDR1 and CDR2: LGHDT and YNNKEL (reference sequence). The V end lost 3 bases, the J end lost 0 bases, and 4 bases lay between the germline ends. DNA for the CDR3: TGTGCCAGCAGCCATTCCAGCACAGATACGCAGTATTTT. Translation gives CASSHSSTDTQYF.